One sample yielded the 28 T cell receptor beta chains listed below, sequenced in a study of T cell responses to AZD1222 COVID-19 vaccine. Assay used: immunoSEQ multiplex PCR; TCRdb lists only in-frame clones, some missing. The table includes some 120,000 clones, 65% to 90% detected once. Sequenced here: peripheral blood, sampled on day 0 of AZD1222 vaccination. The receptor set was obtained from an adult in good health.

CDR3 in amino acids: CASSKKNRDEQYF. The CDR3 nucleotides are TGTGCCAGCAGCAAAAAAAACAGGGACGAGCAGTACTTC. J is TRBJ2-7 and V is TRBV21-1; TRBD1, the D gene given by the table, was not confirmed from the DNA. TRBV21-1 is assigned pseudogene status. The CDR3 extends over 13 amino acids.

This clone was counted a single time. Written as DNA, the CDR3 is TGTGCCAGCAGTTATCCGGGACAAGGGGAGACCCAGTACTTC. This encodes CASSYPGQGETQYF. The chain links TRBV6-5 to TRBJ2-5; tentatively, D is TRBD1 (6 bases). Trimming took 3 bases from V and 5 from J, leaving 13 bases between them. Germline V gives CDR1 MNHEY, CDR2 SVGAGI. The CDR3 loop spans 14 amino acids.

J is TRBJ2-3 and V is TRBV20-1, with D perhaps TRBD2 (5 bases). The CDR3 runs to 11 residues. Germline V gene lookup returns CDR1 DFQATT and CDR2 SNEGSKA (reference sequence). V was shortened by 7 bases and J by 1 base, with 6 bases between the two germline ends. The CDR3 is CSVGGTDTQYF. CDR3 sequence (DNA): TGCAGTGTCGGGGGCACAGATACGCAGTATTTT.

The chain joins TRBV15 to TRBJ2-3, with TRBD2 matching 8 bases. This CDR3 comprises 18 residues. Losses at the gene ends were 1 base for V and 1 base for J; bases not matched to a gene: 10. Germline lookup yields CDR1 LNHNV and CDR2 YYDKDF (reference sequence). The CDR3 DNA sequence: TGTGCCACCAGCAGAGGGGTAAGGCTAGCGGGCCGCACAGATACGCAGTATTTT. It encodes CATSRGVRLAGRTDTQYF.

This chain connects TRBV5-1 to TRBJ1-1, with a weak D call TRBD1 (5 bases). CDR3 length: 14 amino acids. Germline CDR1 SGHRS, CDR2 YFSETQ. Trimming left V 1 base short and J 2 bases short, with 9 bases between. CDR3 sequence reads: CASSLWQGNTEAFF. The CDR3 region has the DNA TGCGCCAGCAGCTTGTGGCAGGGTAACACTGAAGCTTTCTTT.

This chain connects TRBV6-5 to TRBJ1-1; no clear D gene. The CDR3 is 14 residues long. Per the germline V gene, CDR1 is MNHEY and CDR2 is SVGAGI. Trimming removed 4 bases from V and 5 bases from J, with 14 bases in between. The CDR3 DNA sequence: TGTGCCAGCAGTTTCCCGACTGGAGGGACTGAAGCTTTCTTT. Translating it yields CASSFPTGGTEAFF.

This chain connects TRBV24-1 to TRBJ1-4; no reliable D call. Trimming pared 7 bases from V and 8 bases from J, leaving 31 bases between. The CDR3 loop spans 19 amino acids. Germline V lookup: CDR1 KGHDR, CDR2 SFDVKD. This chain's CDR3 is CATSAIRTEEKSHREKLFF. The DNA of the CDR3 is TGTGCCACCAGCGCTATCCGGACGGAGGAAAAATCTCATCGAGAAAAACTGTTTTTT.

This chain links TRBV6-5 with TRBJ1-5; D call uncertain. Trimming took off 4 bases at V and 0 bases at J, with 10 bases between the two ends. The germline CDR1 and CDR2 sequences are MNHEY and SVGAGI. This CDR3 is 15 amino acids long. CDR3 in amino acids: CASSSPRYSNQPQHF. The CDR3 DNA reads TGTGCCAGCAGTTCCCCGCGGTATAGCAATCAGCCCCAGCATTTT.

Comments on this clone: Germline is not matched at one junction end, which may reflect a read error. The rearrangement joins TRBV6-5 to TRBJ2-1; 7 positions agree with TRBD1. Per germline, CDR1 MNHEY and CDR2 SVGAGI. The CDR3 consists of 15 residues. As DNA, the CDR3 is TGTGCCAGCAGTGACTCGACAGGGTCCTACAATGAGCAGTTCTTC. It translates to CASSDSTGSYNEQFF.

J is TRBJ2-5 and V is TRBV24-1, with 9 bases that match TRBD2. This CDR3 region has 15 residues. Germline CDR1 KGHDR, CDR2 SFDVKD. Trimming took 5 bases from V and 3 from J; bases not matched to a gene: 6. This CDR3 is CATSGGASGKETQYF. The DNA for the CDR3 is TGTGCCACCAGTGGCGGAGCTAGCGGGAAAGAGACCCAGTACTTC.

The genes are TRBV19 and TRBJ2-1; 10 nucleotides match TRBD2. The CDR3 is made up of 14 amino acids. J was trimmed by 10 bases and V by 3 bases; bases with no gene match: 6. CDR1 and CDR2 from the germline V gene are LNHDA and SQIVND (reference sequence). Here the CDR3 DNA reads TGTGCCAGTAGTATGGCTAGCGGGGGCCGGGAGCAGTTCTTC. Amino acids: CASSMASGGREQFF.

This clone was detected once. The CDR3 coding sequence is TGTGCCAGCAGCCCCGGGAGGAGCATCGGCGAAAAACTGTTTTTT. This sequence encodes CASSPGRSIGEKLFF. The chain couples TRBV9 to TRBJ1-4; D is unclear. Germline values: CDR1 SGDLS, CDR2 YYNGEE. V was cut by 4 bases and J by 8 bases, with 18 bases left in between. The CDR3 is made up of 15 amino acids.

This rearrangement joins TRBV15 to TRBJ1-2; TRBD1 might be the D (6 bases). This CDR3 is built from 17 residues. Germline values: CDR1 LNHNV, CDR2 YYDKDF (reference sequence). Trimming shortened V by 4 bases and J by 0 bases, and 18 bases separated the two germline ends. The CDR3 DNA sequence: TGTGCCACCAGCACAATCCCCCGGGACATCCCTAACTATGGCTACACCTTC. Protein product: CATSTIPRDIPNYGYTF.

The genes are TRBV5-1 and TRBJ2-3, with a possible D match to TRBD2 (7 bases). The CDR3 consists of 14 residues. Germline CDR1 and CDR2: SGHRS and YFSETQ. V lost 0 bases, J lost 5 bases, and 10 bases lay in between. Here the CDR3 reads CASSLVGGGDTQYF. In DNA form, the CDR3 reads TGCGCCAGCAGCTTGGTGGGAGGGGGAGATACGCAGTATTTT.

The rearrangement joins TRBV27 to TRBJ1-2; no clear D. This CDR3 has 12 amino acids. Germline values: CDR1 MNHEY, CDR2 SMNVEV (reference sequence). Trimming removed 6 bases from V and 5 bases from J, with 10 bases in between. DNA of the CDR3: TGTGCCAGCAGCCCGTTTGGGTATGGCTACACCTTC. It codes for CASSPFGYGYTF.

CDR3 bases: TGCGCCAGCAGCTTGGGGGTAAGGGCCTCCGATGAGACCCAGTACTTC. As protein: CASSLGVRASDETQYF. V usage is TRBV5-1 and J usage is TRBJ2-5; D is uncertain. Looked up from germline, CDR1 is SGHRS and CDR2 is YFSETQ. CDR3 length equals 16 residues. Deletions cut 0 bases from V and 5 bases from J, with 17 bases between.

This clone came up a few times. This sequence joins TRBV7-3 and TRBJ2-2, with TRBD2 identical over 11 bases. After removal of 6 bases from V and 6 bases from J, the junction contained 15 bases not matched to a gene. This CDR3 region has 18 residues. Germline CDR1 and CDR2: SGHTA and FQGTGA. CDR3 amino acids: CASRPGTSGSRHAGELFF. The CDR3 nucleotides read TGTGCCAGCAGACCCGGGACTAGCGGATCCCGGCACGCCGGGGAGCTGTTTTTT.

The chain uses TRBV14 and TRBJ1-5; 8 bases fit TRBD1. Per germline, CDR1 SGHDN and CDR2 FVKESK. Unmatched junction bases numbered 11, after V lost 0 bases and J lost 10 bases. This CDR3 has 16 residues. The CDR3 DNA is TGTGCCAGCAGCCAAGATCAAAGCAGGGGGCCCTCCCCCCAGCATTTT. Residues: CASSQDQSRGPSPQHF.

The chain is built from TRBV7-2 and TRBJ2-3; tentatively, D is TRBD1 (6 bases). The V gene lost 4 bases and the J gene lost 1 base, with 18 bases spanning the gap. CDR3 length equals 17 residues. Per germline, CDR1 SGHTA and CDR2 FQGNSA. The CDR3 is CASSSSYTGSGTDTQYF. The CDR3 nucleotides read TGTGCCAGCAGCTCATCCTACACAGGGTCGGGCACAGATACGCAGTATTTT. The full variable domain, completed using reference TRBV7-2 and TRBJ2-3, is GAGVSQSPSNKVTEKGKDVELRCDPISGHTALYWYRQSLGQGLEFLIYFQGNSAPDKSGLPSDRFSAERTGGSVSTLTIQRTQQEDSAVYLCASSSSYTGSGTDTQYFGPGTRLTVL.

The CDR3 DNA reads TGTGCCAGCTCACCCCGTCAGGGGGGCGCAGATACGCAGTATTTT. Amino acids: CASSPRQGGADTQYF. The chain is built from TRBV18 and TRBJ2-3; possibly TRBD1 for D (7 bases). The ends were cut back, 3 bases at V and 4 bases at J, with 14 bases in the middle. This CDR3 region has 15 residues. Germline V gene data show CDR1 as KGHSH and CDR2 as LQKENI.

For this clone: A much more abundant neighbour one base away suggests this may be a read error. The chain is built from TRBV5-6 and TRBJ1-2; 9 bases fit TRBD1. Losses at the gene ends were 5 bases for V and 4 bases for J; bases not matched to a gene: 6. Germline V gene sequence: CDR1 SGHDT, CDR2 YYEEEE. The CDR3 covers 14 residues. The CDR3 loop is CASSPGQGGYGYTF. In DNA form, the CDR3 reads TGTGCCAGCAGTCCGGGACAGGGAGGCTATGGCTACACCTTC.

The chain carries TRBV27 and TRBJ2-2; the match to TRBD2 covers 8 bases. The CDR3 sequence is 16 residues long. Germline values: CDR1 MNHEY, CDR2 SMNVEV (reference sequence). With 2 bases clipped from V and 6 bases from J, the junction kept 8 bases outside the gene matches. The CDR3 loop reads CASSLMVSGGAGELFF. CDR3 sequence (DNA): TGTGCCAGCAGTTTAATGGTCAGCGGGGGTGCCGGGGAGCTGTTTTTT.

The chain couples TRBV19 to TRBJ1-6; 8 bases align to TRBD1. The germline V gene encodes CDR1 LNHDA and CDR2 SQIVND (reference sequence). The CDR3 loop spans 15 amino acids. V lost 7 bases, J lost 7 bases, and 9 bases stayed unmatched. The CDR3 spells CASTLTGAGNSPLHF. The CDR3 DNA sequence: TGTGCCAGTACTCTGACAGGGGCGGGGAATTCACCCCTCCACTTT.

This clone was observed a few times. The chain recombines TRBV7-9 with TRBJ1-4; 7 bases are shared with TRBD1. CDR3 length: 17 amino acids. J gave up 3 bases and V 3 bases, and 10 bases lay outside the gene matches. Germline loops: CDR1 SEHNR, CDR2 FQNEAQ (reference sequence). The CDR3 reads CASSLGGGVQANEKLFF. The CDR3 nucleotides read TGTGCCAGCAGCTTGGGAGGGGGCGTCCAGGCTAATGAAAAACTGTTTTTT. The full variable domain, with the rest looked up from reference TRBV7-9 and TRBJ1-4, is DTGVSQNPRHKITKRGQNVTFRCDPISEHNRLYWYRQTLGQGPEFLTYFQNEAQLEKSRLLSDRFSAERPKGSFSTLEIQRTEQGDSAMYLCASSLGGGVQANEKLFFGSGTQLSVL.

The chain joins TRBV19 to TRBJ1-1; the D gene is possibly TRBD1 (5 bases). CDR1 is LNHDA and CDR2 is SQIVND in the germline V gene (reference sequence). Trimming cost V 2 bases and J 1 base, with 11 bases left between them. The CDR3 is 15 amino acids. CDR3 bases: TGTGCCAGTAGTATAAACACAGGCGGGAACACTGAAGCTTTCTTT. Its translation: CASSINTGGNTEAFF.

V gene TRBV2 combines with J gene TRBJ1-2, with D possibly TRBD1 on 5 matching bases. The germline V and J ends were trimmed by 7 bases and 8 bases, with 20 bases remaining between them. This CDR3 is built from 14 residues. The germline V gene has CDR1 SNHLY and CDR2 FYNNEI. This chain's CDR3 is CASKPNGGGAGYTF. CDR3 DNA sequence: TGTGCCAGCAAACCCAACGGCGGCGGGGCGGGCTACACCTTC. Supplemented by reference TRBV2 and TRBJ1-2, the full variable domain reads EPEVTQTPSHQVTQMGQEVILRCVPISNHLYFYWYRQILGQKVEFLVSFYNNEISEKSEIFDDQFSVERPDGSNFTLKIRSTKLEDSAMYFCASKPNGGGAGYTFGSGTRLTVV.

The chain recombines TRBV7-2 with TRBJ1-2; a possible D gene is TRBD1 (5 bases). The CDR3 totals 15 residues. Deletions cut 1 base from V and 5 bases from J, with 14 bases between. Germline loops: CDR1 SGHTA, CDR2 FQGNSA. The DNA of the CDR3 is TGTGCCAGCAGCTTAGAGTTTGTCGGGGGTTATGGCTACACCTTC. Translating it yields CASSLEFVGGYGYTF.

The chain recombines TRBV19 with TRBJ2-7; D possibly corresponds to TRBD1 (5 bases). The CDR3 contains 13 residues. Germline V CDR1 and CDR2: LNHDA, SQIVND (reference sequence). V was shortened by 4 bases and J by 2 bases, with 9 bases between the two germline ends. Here the CDR3 DNA reads TGTGCCAGTAGTAGTCAGGGAACCTACGAGCAGTACTTC. Encoded protein: CASSSQGTYEQYF.